The T cell receptor beta chain described here comes from a study of blood T cell repertoires in COVID-19. The overall study: Samples taken during acute and convalescent COVID-19 were collected in the United States, Italy and Spain. PBMCs, B-cell-depleted T cells, or T cells provided the cDNA or gDNA that made up the material.

Authors' analysis steps: The authors estimated nucleated cell counts from reference gene primer amplification. TCRdb's table, derived via immunoSEQ multiplex PCR, lists solely in-frame clones and lacks some. For V, J and clone size, that table is used; D and trimming come from the DNA. The sample records hundreds of thousands of clones, about 87% being singletons. This clone was counted a single time. Trimming removed 3 bases at V and 7 bases at J, with 6 bases between. CDR3 length: 11 amino acids. Sample: peripheral blood. The V call is TRBV12-3 or TRBV12-4, the J call TRBJ1-2; tentatively, D is TRBD1 (5 bases). This receptor was obtained from a woman between 18 and 30 years old with acute or convalescent COVID-19. The chain's CDR3 is CASSFGAGYTF. The CDR3 nucleotides are TGTGCCAGCAGTTTTGGGGCTGGCTACACCTTC.